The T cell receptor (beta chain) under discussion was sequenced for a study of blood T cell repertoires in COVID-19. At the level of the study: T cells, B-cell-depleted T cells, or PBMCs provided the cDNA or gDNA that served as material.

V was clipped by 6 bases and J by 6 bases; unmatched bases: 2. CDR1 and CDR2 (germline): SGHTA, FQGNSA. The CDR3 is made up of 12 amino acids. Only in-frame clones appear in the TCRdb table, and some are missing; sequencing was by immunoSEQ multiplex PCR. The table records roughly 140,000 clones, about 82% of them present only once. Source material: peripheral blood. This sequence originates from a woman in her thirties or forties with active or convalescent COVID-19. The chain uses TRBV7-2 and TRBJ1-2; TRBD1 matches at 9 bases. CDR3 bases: TGTGCCAGCAGTCGGACAGGGGATGGCTACACCTTC. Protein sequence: CASSRTGDGYTF.